The entry below gives a single T cell receptor (beta chain) sequence along with its context. Its cognate antigen is unknown. J lost 3 bases, V lost 3 bases, and 2 bases had no gene match. The CDR3 has 15 residues. The sample comes from a study of CD8 T cells in Susac syndrome. CD8+ and CD4+ blood T cells underwent TCR beta sequencing. CD8+ and CD4+ T cells were negatively isolated; TEMRA cells were FACS-enriched. Random hexamers were used to reverse transcribe an amount of about 0.45 to 1 ug RNA. A multiplex approach, immunoSEQ multiplex PCR, amplified TCR beta CDR3 across 54 Vbeta and 13 Jbeta. TCRdb re-derived calls from the immunoSEQ multiplex PCR reads in MiXCR, one entry per CDR3 protein. The table records more than 150,000 distinct CDR3 sequences, approximately 90% of them present only once. Findings of the study overall: It was acknowledged by the study that relatively few individuals were included in its TCR sequencing and HLA analysis.

The sample comprised CD4+ T cells from PBMCs. The receptor's source is a human donor in good health. This chain joins TRBV12-3 or TRBV12-4 and TRBJ2-2; 9 bases are shared with TRBD2. The CDR3 DNA reads TGTGCCAGCAGTTTGACTAGCGGATACACCGGGGAGCTGTTTTTT. Translation: CASSLTSGYTGELFF.